The 13 T cell receptor beta chains given below trace back to one sample, sequenced in a study of human T cells and chemical hapten exposure. One entry per CDR3 protein, called by TCRdb with MiXCR from the RACE reads. The data show about 120,000 distinct CDR3 sequences, with roughly 13% seen just once and 0.8% to 1% held by the top ten. Time point defined: patch test 1, 2 weeks after DPC sensitization. This sample's treatment: therapeutic diphenylcyclopropenone sensitization with weekly scalp DPC. Source: whole blood, taken in connection with sensitization to the hapten diphenylcyclopropenone (DPC). Source of these receptors: a man in his late teens or twenties with alopecia areata. Some clones in this sample may be carry-over from other donors' samples.

This sequence joins TRBV15 and TRBJ2-3; D unclear. Trimming took off 1 base at V and 2 bases at J, with 7 bases between the two ends. The CDR3 extends over 14 amino acids. Germline CDR1 is LNHNV and CDR2 is YYDKDF (reference sequence). This chain's CDR3 is CATSRVAVTDTQYF. As DNA, the CDR3 is TGTGCCACCAGCAGAGTCGCGGTCACAGATACGCAGTATTTT.

This clonotype occurred a few times. This sequence joins TRBV5-1 and TRBJ1-3; D ambiguous. Between the trimmed V and J ends, which lost 0 bases and 0 bases, there was a span of 13 bases. This CDR3 has 17 residues. Germline V gives CDR1 SGHRS, CDR2 YFSETQ. CDR3 bases: TGCGCCAGCAGCTTGGGACTCGCTGGGAGCTCTGGAAACACCATATATTTT. As protein: CASSLGLAGSSGNTIYF. The full variable domain, completed using reference TRBV5-1 and TRBJ1-3, is KAGVTQTPRYLIKTRGQQVTLSCSPISGHRSVSWYQQTPGQGLQFLFEYFSETQRNKGNFPGRFSGRQFSNSRSEMNVSTLELGDSALYLCASSLGLAGSSGNTIYFGEGSWLTVV.

This clonotype was counted only a few times. The chain recombines TRBV4-3 with TRBJ2-5; D not resolved. Trimming stripped 0 bases from V and 4 bases from J, with 18 bases between. Germline V CDR1 and CDR2: LGHNA, YSLEER. The CDR3 runs to 17 residues. CDR3 protein: CASSQDLYGADTETQYF. The CDR3 coding sequence is TGCGCCAGCAGCCAAGATCTCTATGGCGCTGACACAGAGACCCAGTACTTC.

This clonotype occurred many times. The chain links TRBV4-2 to TRBJ1-2; D gene ambiguous. The CDR3 sequence is 13 residues long. With 1 base removed from V and 7 bases from J, the gap between germline ends came to 10 bases. CDR1 and CDR2 (germline): LGHNA, YNFKEQ. The CDR3 region is CASSQVKGLGYTF. As DNA, the CDR3 is TGTGCCAGCAGCCAAGTCAAGGGTCTTGGCTACACCTTC.

This clonotype showed up just a few times. The chain is built from TRBV20-1 and TRBJ1-1; D is uncertain. V dropped 0 bases and J dropped 6 bases, with 17 bases sitting between them. The germline V gene has CDR1 DFQATT and CDR2 SNEGSKA (reference sequence). The CDR3 has 15 amino acids. In nucleotides, the CDR3 is TGCAGTGCTAGAGACTCAGAAGGGTGGGCCGCTGAAGCTTTCTTT. Amino acid sequence: CSARDSEGWAAEAFF.

The chain joins TRBV10-3 to TRBJ1-5; tentatively, D is TRBD1 (5 bases). V gave up 3 bases and J gave up 5 bases, with 5 bases separating them. The CDR3 has 12 amino acids. CDR1 and CDR2 from the germline V gene are ENHRY and SYGVKD. Here the CDR3 reads CAISEQDQPQHF. In DNA form, the CDR3 reads TGTGCCATCAGTGAACAGGATCAGCCCCAGCATTTT.

This clonotype was observed a handful of times. CDR3 nucleotides: TGTGCCAGCAGCCAACTCCTAGCGGGGGGAGTGCAGTACTTC. Translation: CASSQLLAGGVQYF. V usage is TRBV3-1 and J usage is TRBJ2-7; TRBD2 agrees at 11 bases. Germline V gene sequence: CDR1 LGHDT, CDR2 YNNKEL (reference sequence). V gave up 2 bases and J gave up 9 bases; unmatched junction bases: 6. The CDR3 loop spans 14 amino acids.

The rearrangement links TRBV20-1 to TRBJ1-5; possible D gene TRBD1, 5 bases. The length of the CDR3 is 13 residues. In germline, CDR1 is DFQATT, CDR2 SNEGSKA (reference sequence). Trimming shortened V by 3 bases and J by 7 bases, and 13 bases separated the two germline ends. For the CDR3, the DNA is TGCAGTGCTAGCAAGGGTTCAGGGCAGCCCCAGCATTTT. Its protein is CSASKGSGQPQHF.

This clonotype has ten or more counts. The chain carries TRBV7-9 and TRBJ2-7; D is unresolved. Trimming removed 3 bases from V and 6 bases from J, with 9 bases in between. Germline V gene sequence: CDR1 SEHNR, CDR2 FQNEAQ (reference sequence). The CDR3 sequence is 12 residues long. The CDR3 bases are TGTGCCAGCAGCTTGTCGGGCGCCGAGCAGTACGTC. Protein product: CASSLSGAEQYV.

The V gene is TRBV6-2 or TRBV6-3, the J gene TRBJ2-7; tentatively, D is TRBD1 or TRBD2 (6 bases each). The V gene lost 4 bases and the J gene lost 2 bases, with 18 bases spanning the gap. The CDR3 contains 16 residues. Germline CDR1 MNHEY, CDR2 SVGEGT. CDR3 nucleotides: TGTGCCAGCAGTTCCCAGACGGGGGCCATCCCCTACGAGCAGTACTTC. It is translated as CASSSQTGAIPYEQYF.

The genes are TRBV5-1 and TRBJ2-3; 11 nucleotides agree with TRBD1. Germline V CDR1 and CDR2: SGHRS, YFSETQ. The CDR3 consists of 16 residues. The V and J ends lost 4 bases and 2 bases, in that order; junction bases with no gene match: 6. The CDR3 here is CASSPDRGLATDTQYF. DNA of the CDR3: TGCGCCAGCAGCCCGGACAGGGGGCTAGCCACAGATACGCAGTATTTT.

This clonotype was counted at least ten times. The chain combines TRBV4-2 with TRBJ2-1; the D gene is possibly TRBD1 (6 bases). V lost 3 bases and J lost 2, with 11 bases in between. The CDR3 runs to 15 residues. The germline gives CDR1 LGHNA, CDR2 YNFKEQ. CDR3 in DNA: TGTGCCAGCAGCCAGGGGGCAGGGGCCTACAATGAGCAGTTCTTC. This gives the protein CASSQGAGAYNEQFF.

The J gene is TRBJ1-2, the V gene TRBV6-5, with D maybe TRBD1 (5 bases). The V gene lost 5 bases and the J gene lost 7 bases, with 14 bases spanning the gap. This CDR3 region has 13 residues. Looked up from germline, CDR1 is MNHEY and CDR2 is SVGAGI. Here the CDR3 reads CASSTLRGSGYTF. CDR3 nucleotides: TGTGCCAGCAGTACACTAAGGGGTTCTGGCTACACCTTC.